A single sample is the source of the 27 T cell receptor beta chains below, sequenced in a study of T cell responses to AZD1222 COVID-19 vaccine. TCRdb keeps only in-frame clones here, not all; method: immunoSEQ multiplex PCR. This sample has some 130,000 clones, with more than 75% found just once. The sequencing here drew on peripheral blood, taken on day 0 of AZD1222 vaccination. The receptor set was obtained from an adult in good health.

The CDR3 DNA reads as TGTGCCAGCAGTGCCCGGATTTCGGGACAGGGGGCAGTCAGCCATCAGCCCCAGCATTTT. Translating it yields CASSARISGQGAVSHQPQHF. The V call is TRBV6-1, the J call TRBJ1-5, with 12 bases lining up with TRBD1. The V and J ends lost 4 bases and 5 bases, in that order; junction bases with no gene match: 18. CDR1 is MNHNS and CDR2 is SASEGT in the germline V gene. The CDR3 loop spans 20 amino acids.

V is TRBV4-1 and J is TRBJ1-1; D unclear. Trimming left V 4 bases short and J 1 base short, with 16 bases between. The germline V gene encodes CDR1 MGHRA and CDR2 YSYEKL. The CDR3 has 16 amino acids. The CDR3 region is CASSLAGETPNTEAFF. The CDR3 nucleotides read TGCGCCAGCAGCCTCGCCGGGGAGACTCCGAACACTGAAGCTTTCTTT.

The chain has TRBV5-4 and TRBJ2-7; D unclear. The V end was cut by 1 base, the J end by 1 base, with 12 bases between. Germline values: CDR1 SGHNT, CDR2 YYREEE (reference sequence). This CDR3 region has 15 residues. The CDR3 region is CASSLSPSSSYEQYF. The CDR3 bases are TGTGCCAGCAGCTTGTCCCCCAGCAGTTCCTACGAGCAGTACTTC. Drawing the rest from reference TRBV5-4 and TRBJ2-7, the complete variable domain is ETGVTQSPTHLIKTRGQQVTLRCSSQSGHNTVSWYQQALGQGPQFIFQYYREEENGRGNFPPRFSGLQFPNYSSELNVNALELDDSALYLCASSLSPSSSYEQYFGPGTRLTVT.

About this clone: Distinct nucleotide sequences in the sample also encode this CDR3. The chain carries TRBV27 and TRBJ2-5, with TRBD1 matching over 10 bases. With V trimmed by 2 bases and J by 4 bases, 4 bases remained unmatched. The CDR3 is 15 amino acids. Germline values: CDR1 MNHEY, CDR2 SMNVEV (reference sequence). The CDR3 DNA reads TGTGCCAGCAGTTTAAGGAGACAGGGGGCAGAGACCCAGTACTTC. Its translation is CASSLRRQGAETQYF.

The J gene is TRBJ1-2, the V gene TRBV19; the D gene is possibly TRBD1 (5 bases). CDR3 size: 11 residues. The ends were cut back, 11 bases at V and 6 bases at J, with 13 bases in the middle. Germline V lookup: CDR1 LNHDA, CDR2 SQIVND (reference sequence). CDR3 DNA sequence: TGTGCCCCTGGAAGGGGACATGGCTACACCTTC. The encoded protein is CAPGRGHGYTF. Based on the CDR3 plus reference TRBV19 and TRBJ1-2, the full variable domain is DGGITQSPKYLFRKEGQNVTLSCEQNLNHDAMYWYRQDPGQGLRLIYYSQIVNDFQKGDIAEGYSVSREKKESFPLTVTSAQKNPTAFYLCAPGRGHGYTFGSGTRLTVV.

This chain joins TRBV5-1 and TRBJ1-4; D call uncertain. V shed 5 bases and J shed 0 bases, with 14 bases lying between them. This CDR3 is built from 16 residues. The germline V gene encodes CDR1 SGHRS and CDR2 YFSETQ. The DNA for the CDR3 is TGCGCCAGCAGTGAAGGAGGAGATGCAACTAATGAAAAACTGTTTTTT. Amino acids: CASSEGGDATNEKLFF.

The chain combines TRBV3-1 (or the pseudogene TRBV3-2) with TRBJ1-2; TRBD1 aligns across 10 bases. Germline V gene sequence: CDR1 LGHDT, CDR2 YNNKEL (reference sequence). V was pared by 1 base and J by 4 bases, with 6 bases of the junction left unmatched. This CDR3 has 16 residues. The CDR3 reads CASSQGATGGLYGYTF. As DNA, the CDR3 is TGTGCCAGCAGCCAAGGGGCGACAGGGGGCCTCTATGGCTACACCTTC.

The chain recombines TRBV28 with TRBJ1-1; D is unclear. CDR1 and CDR2 from the germline V gene are MDHEN and SYDVKM. V was trimmed by 11 bases and J by 1 base, leaving 17 bases between them. This CDR3 is built from 14 residues. The CDR3 coding sequence is TGTGCCTCACGGGGAGGCGGAAGGAACACTGAAGCTTTCTTT. Its protein product is CASRGGGRNTEAFF.

The chain links TRBV2 to TRBJ1-1, with D perhaps matching TRBD1 (5 bases). The CDR3 covers 13 residues. Germline lookup yields CDR1 SNHLY and CDR2 FYNNEI. The V and J ends lost 7 bases and 4 bases respectively, with 13 bases between them. CDR3 coding DNA: TGTGCCAGCATTGTTCAGGGCGGCACTGAAGCTTTCTTT. Amino acid sequence: CASIVQGGTEAFF.

This rearrangement joins TRBV7-9 to TRBJ2-7, with D perhaps matching TRBD1 (5 bases). Germline V CDR1 and CDR2: SEHNR, FQNEAQ (reference sequence). The CDR3 has 16 residues. The V gene lost 5 bases and the J gene lost 1 base, with 18 bases spanning the gap. The CDR3 spells CASSIDQGYPSYEQYF. In DNA form, the CDR3 reads TGTGCCAGCAGCATTGACCAGGGTTACCCGTCCTACGAGCAGTACTTC.

The V call is TRBV18, the J call TRBJ1-1; 10 positions match TRBD1. J gave up 0 bases and V 1 base, and 5 bases lay outside the gene matches. This CDR3 is built from 17 residues. The germline gives CDR1 KGHSH, CDR2 LQKENI. The CDR3 DNA follows: TGTGCCAGCTCACCACGACAGGGGGCGGCCCTGAACACTGAAGCTTTCTTT. Its protein product is CASSPRQGAALNTEAFF.

This clone was picked up a small number of times. The chain is built from TRBV11-2 and TRBJ2-3; no firm D call. This CDR3 comprises 19 residues. Germline V gene data show CDR1 as SGHAT and CDR2 as FQNNGV. Trimming shortened V by 0 bases and J by 1 base, and 20 bases separated the two germline ends. The CDR3 reads CASSLDPAQQPRRTDTQYF. The CDR3 DNA is TGTGCCAGCAGCTTAGATCCGGCCCAACAGCCCAGACGCACAGATACGCAGTATTTT. The full variable domain, its missing parts supplied by reference TRBV11-2 and TRBJ2-3, is EAGVAQSPRYKIIEKRQSVAFWCNPISGHATLYWYQQILGQGPKLLIQFQNNGVVDDSQLPKDRFSAERLKGVDSTLKIQPAKLEDSAVYLCASSLDPAQQPRRTDTQYFGPGTRLTVL.

The CDR3 sequence: CAISESRTGGRNQPQHF. CDR3 DNA: TGTGCCATCAGTGAGTCGAGGACAGGGGGACGCAATCAGCCCCAGCATTTT. The chain employs TRBV10-3 and TRBJ1-5, with 10 bases identical to TRBD1. The V gene's germline CDR1 is ENHRY and CDR2 SYGVKD. The CDR3 consists of 17 residues. With V trimmed by 0 bases and J by 2 bases, 4 bases remained unmatched.

The chain combines TRBV28 with TRBJ2-5; the D gene is possibly TRBD1 (5 bases). This CDR3 contains 14 residues. Trimming cost V 2 bases and J 1 base, with 8 bases left between them. The germline V gene encodes CDR1 MDHEN and CDR2 SYDVKM. The CDR3 bases are TGTGCCAGCAGTTTAAGGGGCAGCCAAGAGACCCAGTACTTC. Encoded protein: CASSLRGSQETQYF.

The chain couples TRBV19 to TRBJ1-4; D is perhaps TRBD1 (6 bases). The CDR3 totals 14 residues. Germline CDR1 LNHDA, CDR2 SQIVND (reference sequence). V lost 6 bases and J lost 5, with 13 bases in between. DNA for the CDR3: TGTGCCAGTAGCCTCCGGGACACAAATGAAAAACTGTTTTTT. Protein sequence: CASSLRDTNEKLFF.

V and J are TRBV19 and TRBJ2-3, with 8 nucleotides matching TRBD2. The CDR3 is 14 amino acids. The germline V gene has CDR1 LNHDA and CDR2 SQIVND (reference sequence). V shed 5 bases and J 2 bases; nucleotides not matched to a gene: 3. The CDR3 region is CASSVSGATDTQYF. The CDR3 DNA follows: TGTGCCAGTAGTGTTAGCGGGGCCACAGATACGCAGTATTTT.

Only one count was recorded for this clone. The rearrangement links TRBV19 to TRBJ2-7, with D maybe TRBD2 (6 bases). The CDR3 has 15 amino acids. The germline V and J ends were trimmed by 5 bases and 0 bases, with 14 bases remaining between them. CDR1 and CDR2 from the germline V gene are LNHDA and SQIVND (reference sequence). The CDR3 reads CASSSNGGSSYEQYF. The DNA of the CDR3 is TGTGCCAGTAGTTCAAACGGGGGAAGCTCCTACGAGCAGTACTTC.

The chain is built from TRBV6-5 and TRBJ2-7; 7 nucleotides line up with TRBD2. CDR3 length equals 14 residues. Germline CDR1 MNHEY, CDR2 SVGAGI. V was pared by 7 bases and J by 4 bases, with 10 bases of the junction left unmatched. The DNA for the CDR3 is TGTGCCAGCAACCACGGACTAGAGGGTTACGAGCAGTACTTC. Protein: CASNHGLEGYEQYF.

The CDR3 nucleotides are TGTGCCTGGAGTGTACGGACAGGGGGGGGTAGCAATCAGCCCCAGCATTTT. As protein: CAWSVRTGGGSNQPQHF. The chain carries TRBV30 and TRBJ1-5; 10 positions match TRBD1. This CDR3 contains 17 residues. Germline CDR1 reads GTSNPN; CDR2 reads SVGIG (reference sequence). After removal of 0 bases from V and 0 bases from J, the junction contained 5 bases not matched to a gene. The full variable domain, rest sourced from reference TRBV30 and TRBJ1-5, is SQTIHQWPATLVQPVGSPLSLECTVEGTSNPNLYWYRQAAGRGLQLLFYSVGIGQISSEVPQNLSASRPQDRQFILSSKKLLLSDSGFYLCAWSVRTGGGSNQPQHFGDGTRLSIL.

This chain links TRBV20-1 with TRBJ1-2; possible D gene TRBD1, 6 bases. Trimming pared 7 bases from V and 8 bases from J, leaving 8 bases between. The germline gives CDR1 DFQATT, CDR2 SNEGSKA (reference sequence). CDR3 length: 9 residues. The CDR3, as DNA: TGCAGTGAGGGGGAGGGCTACACCTTC. It yields the protein CSEGEGYTF.

J is TRBJ1-2 and V is TRBV10-3, with D maybe TRBD1 (5 bases). Trimming pared 0 bases from V and 4 bases from J, leaving 9 bases between. The CDR3 is made up of 14 amino acids. CDR1 ENHRY and CDR2 SYGVKD come from the germline V gene. The CDR3 DNA is TGTGCCATCAGTGAGTCGGGGCAGAGCTATGGCTACACCTTC. It translates to CAISESGQSYGYTF.

The chain joins TRBV30 to TRBJ2-7; D remains ambiguous. This CDR3 region has 12 residues. Between the trimmed V and J ends, which lost 0 bases and 2 bases, there was a span of 5 bases. Germline V gives CDR1 GTSNPN, CDR2 SVGIG (reference sequence). The CDR3 DNA reads TGTGCCTGGAGTGTAGGAGCCTACGAGCAGTACTTC. Translated, it gives CAWSVGAYEQYF. Supplemented by reference TRBV30 and TRBJ2-7, the full variable domain reads SQTIHQWPATLVQPVGSPLSLECTVEGTSNPNLYWYRQAAGRGLQLLFYSVGIGQISSEVPQNLSASRPQDRQFILSSKKLLLSDSGFYLCAWSVGAYEQYFGPGTRLTVT.

This chain connects TRBV10-3 to TRBJ2-1; D ambiguous. Trimming took 6 bases from V and 0 from J, leaving 9 bases between them. The CDR3 sequence is 14 residues long. Per germline, CDR1 ENHRY and CDR2 SYGVKD. The CDR3 sequence: CAISGLSSYNEQFF. The CDR3 DNA reads as TGTGCCATCAGCGGGTTGAGCTCCTACAATGAGCAGTTCTTC.

This sequence joins TRBV28 and TRBJ2-5; either TRBD1 or TRBD2 may supply D (5 bases each). The V and J ends lost 3 bases and 5 bases respectively, with 16 bases between them. Germline V CDR1 and CDR2: MDHEN, SYDVKM. The CDR3 is 15 residues long. The CDR3 sequence: CASSFSGQGEETQYF. The CDR3 bases are TGTGCCAGCAGTTTTTCGGGGCAGGGAGAGGAGACCCAGTACTTC.

The chain couples TRBV18 to TRBJ2-2, with TRBD1 identical over 8 bases. Trimming at V came to 4 bases and at J to 2 bases, leaving 9 bases not matched to a gene. CDR3 length equals 17 residues. CDR1 and CDR2 from the germline V gene are KGHSH and LQKENI. The CDR3 region has the DNA TGTGCCAGCTCACAAATACCGGGACAGGCCAACACCGGGGAGCTGTTTTTT. This sequence encodes CASSQIPGQANTGELFF.

This clone was counted once. The V and J genes are TRBV5-1 and TRBJ1-4, with D maybe TRBD1 (5 bases). The CDR3 length is 13 residues. The V and J ends lost 0 bases and 5 bases respectively, with 5 bases between them. Germline CDR1 is SGHRS and CDR2 is YFSETQ. In DNA form, the CDR3 reads TGCGCCAGCAGCTTGGGGGACAATGAAAAACTGTTTTTT. Translated, it gives CASSLGDNEKLFF.

This rearrangement joins TRBV19 to TRBJ1-5, with D uncertain. The CDR3 has 12 amino acids. The V and J ends lost 6 bases and 1 base respectively, with 4 bases between them. Per germline, CDR1 LNHDA and CDR2 SQIVND (reference sequence). In DNA form, the CDR3 reads TGTGCCAGTAGGGGGAGCAATCAGCCCCAGCATTTT. It specifies CASRGSNQPQHF. The whole variable domain, remainder taken from reference TRBV19 and TRBJ1-5, is DGGITQSPKYLFRKEGQNVTLSCEQNLNHDAMYWYRQDPGQGLRLIYYSQIVNDFQKGDIAEGYSVSREKKESFPLTVTSAQKNPTAFYLCASRGSNQPQHFGDGTRLSIL.